The source of this T cell receptor beta chain is a study of blood T cell repertoires in COVID-19. On the study more broadly: Some COVID-19 samples were acute and others convalescent; all came from the United States, Italy and Spain. Sample material is recorded as cDNA or gDNA derived from T cells, B-cell-depleted T cells, or PBMCs.

Per the original data handling: From reference gene primer amplification, estimates of nucleated cell counts were derived. TCRdb's table, derived via immunoSEQ multiplex PCR, lists solely in-frame clones and lacks some. V and J calls and clone size come straight from that table; D and trimming were deduced from the DNA. The sample has approximately 300,000 clones, roughly 90% seen once; the top ten hold less than 20%. Clinical history reported by participants formed the basis on which cohorts were assigned. V shed 4 bases and J shed 3 bases, with 19 bases lying between them. Germline V lookup: CDR1 MRHNA, CDR2 SNTAGT. The CDR3 runs to 17 residues.

The TCR comes from a woman between 25 and 40 years old who had recovered from COVID-19. Sequences were obtained from PBMCs or T cells enriched from blood (not recorded which). The J gene is TRBJ1-5, the V gene TRBV6-4, with D uncertain. The CDR3 DNA sequence: TGTGCCAGCAGTGTCCCCTGCGGGGTGTGGCCCAATCAGCCCCAGCATTTT. This translates into CASSVPCGVWPNQPQHF.